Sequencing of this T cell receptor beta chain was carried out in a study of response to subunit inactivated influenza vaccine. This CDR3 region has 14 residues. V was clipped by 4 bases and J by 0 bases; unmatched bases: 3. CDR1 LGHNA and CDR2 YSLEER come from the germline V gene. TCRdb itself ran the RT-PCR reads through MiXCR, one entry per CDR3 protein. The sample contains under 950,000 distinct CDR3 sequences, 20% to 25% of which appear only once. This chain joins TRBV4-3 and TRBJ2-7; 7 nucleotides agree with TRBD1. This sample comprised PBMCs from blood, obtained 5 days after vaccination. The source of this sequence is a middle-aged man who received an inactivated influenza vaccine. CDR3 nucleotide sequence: TGCGCCAGCAGCCCGACAGGGACCTCCTACGAGCAGTACTTC. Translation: CASSPTGTSYEQYF.